This T cell receptor beta chain derives from a study of control samples from healthy donors and cancer patients. The CDR3 length is 14 residues. Between the trimmed V and J ends, which lost 3 bases and 0 bases, there was a span of 9 bases. The germline gives CDR1 GTSNPN, CDR2 SVGIG (reference sequence). In its sample, this clone was seen once. Method: immunoSEQ multiplex PCR; TCRdb's copy keeps in-frame clones and lacks some. The repertoire holds approximately 150,000 clones, with roughly 88% as singletons. Sequenced input: blood. The rearrangement joins TRBV30 to TRBJ2-4; D unclear. The clonotype originates from a man younger than 35 in good health. CDR3 loop: CAWSADPAKNIQYF. For the CDR3, the DNA is TGTGCCTGGAGCGCTGATCCAGCCAAAAACATTCAGTACTTC.